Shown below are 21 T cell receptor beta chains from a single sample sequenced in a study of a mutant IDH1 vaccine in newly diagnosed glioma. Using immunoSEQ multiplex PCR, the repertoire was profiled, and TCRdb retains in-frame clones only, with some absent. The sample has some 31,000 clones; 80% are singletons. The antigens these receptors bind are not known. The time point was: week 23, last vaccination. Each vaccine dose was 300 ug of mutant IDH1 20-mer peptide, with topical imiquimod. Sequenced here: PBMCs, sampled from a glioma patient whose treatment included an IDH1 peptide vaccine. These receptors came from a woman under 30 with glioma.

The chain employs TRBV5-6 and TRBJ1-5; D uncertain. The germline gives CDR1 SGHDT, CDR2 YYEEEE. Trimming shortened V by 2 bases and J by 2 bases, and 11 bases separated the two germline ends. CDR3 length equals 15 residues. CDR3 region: CASSLWEAGNQPQHF. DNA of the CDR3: TGTGCCAGCAGCTTATGGGAGGCAGGCAATCAGCCCCAGCATTTT.

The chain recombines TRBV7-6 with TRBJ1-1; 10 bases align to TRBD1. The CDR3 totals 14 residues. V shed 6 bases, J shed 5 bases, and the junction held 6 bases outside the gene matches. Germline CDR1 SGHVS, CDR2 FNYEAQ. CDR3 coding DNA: TGTGCCAGCAGAGAGGGACAGGGGAATACTGAAGCTTTCTTT. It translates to CASREGQGNTEAFF.

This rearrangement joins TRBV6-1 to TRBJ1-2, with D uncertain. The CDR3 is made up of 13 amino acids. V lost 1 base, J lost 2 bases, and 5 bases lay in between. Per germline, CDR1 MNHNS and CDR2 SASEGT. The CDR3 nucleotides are TGTGCCAGCAGTGAAGACAGAAACTATGGCTACACCTTC. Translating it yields CASSEDRNYGYTF.

DNA of the CDR3: TGTGCCAGCAGTGGGGGCGTTCGCTACGAGCAGTACTTC. Its protein product is CASSGGVRYEQYF. The chain has TRBV6-1 and TRBJ2-7, with D possibly matching TRBD1 (5 bases). V lost 4 bases, J lost 3 bases, and 10 bases lay in between. The CDR3 is 13 residues long. Germline values: CDR1 MNHNS, CDR2 SASEGT.

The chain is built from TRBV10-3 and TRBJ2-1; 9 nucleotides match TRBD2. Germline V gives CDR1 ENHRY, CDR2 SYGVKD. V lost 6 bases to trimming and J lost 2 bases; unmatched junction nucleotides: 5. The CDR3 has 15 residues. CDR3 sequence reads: CAISYSGSPYNEQFF. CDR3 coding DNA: TGTGCCATCAGCTATAGCGGGAGTCCCTACAATGAGCAGTTCTTC.

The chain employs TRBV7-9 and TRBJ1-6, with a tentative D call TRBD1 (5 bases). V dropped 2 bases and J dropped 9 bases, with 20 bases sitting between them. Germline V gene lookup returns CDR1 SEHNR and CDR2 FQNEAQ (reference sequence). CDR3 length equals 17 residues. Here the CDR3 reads CASSLYLPGREGSPLHF. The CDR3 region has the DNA TGTGCCAGCAGCTTATATCTTCCGGGCAGGGAGGGTTCACCCCTCCACTTT.

The CDR3 sequence is CASFGGLGEQFF. In DNA, the CDR3 is TGTGCCAGCTTTGGGGGGTTGGGTGAGCAGTTCTTC. V gene TRBV6-6 combines with J gene TRBJ2-1, with a weak D call TRBD2 (6 bases). This CDR3 is built from 12 residues. Germline values: CDR1 MNHNY, CDR2 SVGAGI (reference sequence). Between the trimmed V and J ends, which lost 8 bases and 9 bases, there was a span of 14 bases.

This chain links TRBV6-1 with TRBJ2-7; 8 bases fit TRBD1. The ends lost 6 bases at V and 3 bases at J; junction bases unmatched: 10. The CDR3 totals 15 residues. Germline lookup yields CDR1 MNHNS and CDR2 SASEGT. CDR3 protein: CASRAPRTGIYEQYF. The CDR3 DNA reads TGTGCCAGCAGGGCACCTCGGACAGGGATCTACGAGCAGTACTTC.

The CDR3 nucleotides are TGCGCCAGCAGCTTGGATTGGGAGAGGAGCTCCTACGAGCAGTACTTC. Its translation is CASSLDWERSSYEQYF. V usage is TRBV5-1 and J usage is TRBJ2-7, with D possibly matching TRBD2 (5 bases). The CDR3 contains 16 residues. Trimming pared 0 bases from V and 0 bases from J, leaving 13 bases between. Germline CDR1 reads SGHRS; CDR2 reads YFSETQ.

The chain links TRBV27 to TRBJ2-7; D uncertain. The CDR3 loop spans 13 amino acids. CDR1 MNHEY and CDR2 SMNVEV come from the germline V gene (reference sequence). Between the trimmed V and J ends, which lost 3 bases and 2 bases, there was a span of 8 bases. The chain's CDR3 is CASSLSSTYEQYF. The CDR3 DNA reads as TGTGCCAGCAGTTTGTCGAGCACCTACGAGCAGTACTTC.

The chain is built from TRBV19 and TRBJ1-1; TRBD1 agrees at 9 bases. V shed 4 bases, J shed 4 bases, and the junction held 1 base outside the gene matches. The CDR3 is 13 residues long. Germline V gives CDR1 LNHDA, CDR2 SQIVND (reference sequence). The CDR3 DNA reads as TGTGCCAGTAGTACGGGACAGGGCACTGAAGCTTTCTTT. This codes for CASSTGQGTEAFF.

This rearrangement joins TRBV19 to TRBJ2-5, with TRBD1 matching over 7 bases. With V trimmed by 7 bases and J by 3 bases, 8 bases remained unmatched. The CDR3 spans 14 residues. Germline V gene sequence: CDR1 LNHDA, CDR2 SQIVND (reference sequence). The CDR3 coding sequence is TGTGCCAGTAACGACCGGACAGGAAAAGAGACCCAGTACTTC. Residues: CASNDRTGKETQYF.

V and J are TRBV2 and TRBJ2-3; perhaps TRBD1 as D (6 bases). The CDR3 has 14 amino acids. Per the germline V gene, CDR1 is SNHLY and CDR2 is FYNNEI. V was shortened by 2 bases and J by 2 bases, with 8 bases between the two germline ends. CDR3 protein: CASSEQGYTDTQYF. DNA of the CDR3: TGTGCCAGCAGTGAACAGGGGTACACAGATACGCAGTATTTT.

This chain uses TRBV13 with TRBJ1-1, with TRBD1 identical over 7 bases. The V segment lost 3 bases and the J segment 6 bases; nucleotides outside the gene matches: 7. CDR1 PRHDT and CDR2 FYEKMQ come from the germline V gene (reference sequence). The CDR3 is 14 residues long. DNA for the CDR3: TGTGCCAGCAGCTTTTCAACAGGGGTGGCTGAAGCTTTCTTT. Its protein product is CASSFSTGVAEAFF.

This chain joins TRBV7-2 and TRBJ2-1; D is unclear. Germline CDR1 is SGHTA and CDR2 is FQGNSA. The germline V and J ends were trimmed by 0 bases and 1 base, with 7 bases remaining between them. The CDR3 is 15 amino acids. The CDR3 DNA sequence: TGTGCCAGCAGCTTAGCGGTCGGTTCCTACAATGAGCAGTTCTTC. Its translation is CASSLAVGSYNEQFF.

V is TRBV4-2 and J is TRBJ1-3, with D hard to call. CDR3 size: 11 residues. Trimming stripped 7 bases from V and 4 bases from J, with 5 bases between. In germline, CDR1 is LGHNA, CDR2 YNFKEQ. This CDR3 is CASNQGNTIYF. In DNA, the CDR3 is TGTGCCAGCAATCAGGGAAACACCATATATTTT.

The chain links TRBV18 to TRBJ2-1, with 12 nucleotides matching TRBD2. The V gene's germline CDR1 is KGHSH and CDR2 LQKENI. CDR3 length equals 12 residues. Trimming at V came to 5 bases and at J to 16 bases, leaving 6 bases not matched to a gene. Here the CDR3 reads CASSTGLAGCFF. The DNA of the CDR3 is TGTGCCAGCTCAACCGGACTAGCGGGATGTTTCTTC.

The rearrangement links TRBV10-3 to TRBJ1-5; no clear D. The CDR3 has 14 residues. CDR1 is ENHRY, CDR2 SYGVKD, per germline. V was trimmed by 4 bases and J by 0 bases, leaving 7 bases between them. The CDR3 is CAISGGVSNQPQHF. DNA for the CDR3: TGTGCCATCAGTGGCGGGGTTAGCAATCAGCCCCAGCATTTT.

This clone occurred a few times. The CDR3 sequence is CASSPERGGRDEQYF. CDR3 bases: TGTGCCAGCAGCCCCGAGCGGGGGGGGAGGGACGAGCAGTACTTC. J is TRBJ2-7 and V is TRBV7-8, with TRBD2 matching over 10 bases. The CDR3 length is 15 residues. With V trimmed by 5 bases and J by 5 bases, 9 bases remained unmatched. Germline CDR1 is SGHVS and CDR2 is FQNEAQ.

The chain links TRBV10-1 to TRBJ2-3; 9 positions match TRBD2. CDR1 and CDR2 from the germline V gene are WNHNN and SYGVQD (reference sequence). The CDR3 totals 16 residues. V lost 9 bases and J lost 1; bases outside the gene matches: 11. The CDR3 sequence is CASNPGVAGGTDTQYF. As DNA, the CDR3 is TGCGCCAGTAATCCAGGTGTAGCGGGGGGCACAGATACGCAGTATTTT.

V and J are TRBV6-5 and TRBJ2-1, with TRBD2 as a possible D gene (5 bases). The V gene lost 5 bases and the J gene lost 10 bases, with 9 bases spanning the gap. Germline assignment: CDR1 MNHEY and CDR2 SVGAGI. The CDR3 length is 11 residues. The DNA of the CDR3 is TGTGCCAGCAGTGACACGGGGGAGCAGTTCTTC. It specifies CASSDTGEQFF.